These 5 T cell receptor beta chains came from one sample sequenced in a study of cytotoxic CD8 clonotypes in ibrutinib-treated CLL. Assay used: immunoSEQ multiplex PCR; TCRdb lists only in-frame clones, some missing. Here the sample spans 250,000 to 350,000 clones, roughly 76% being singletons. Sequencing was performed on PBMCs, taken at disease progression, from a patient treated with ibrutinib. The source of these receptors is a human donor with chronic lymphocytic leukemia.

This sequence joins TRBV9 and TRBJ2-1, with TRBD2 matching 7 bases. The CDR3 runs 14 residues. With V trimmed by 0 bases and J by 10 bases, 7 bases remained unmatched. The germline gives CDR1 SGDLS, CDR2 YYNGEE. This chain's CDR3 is CASSVVAGDREQFF. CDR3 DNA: TGTGCCAGCAGCGTAGTGGCGGGAGACCGCGAGCAGTTCTTC.

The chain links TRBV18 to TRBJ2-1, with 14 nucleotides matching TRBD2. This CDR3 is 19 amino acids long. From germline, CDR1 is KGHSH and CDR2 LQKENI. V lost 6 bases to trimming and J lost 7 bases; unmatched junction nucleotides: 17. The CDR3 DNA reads TGTGCCAGCTCCCCGACCGGGACTAGCGGGAGTAGTCCGTTGAATGAGCAGTTCTTC. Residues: CASSPTGTSGSSPLNEQFF.

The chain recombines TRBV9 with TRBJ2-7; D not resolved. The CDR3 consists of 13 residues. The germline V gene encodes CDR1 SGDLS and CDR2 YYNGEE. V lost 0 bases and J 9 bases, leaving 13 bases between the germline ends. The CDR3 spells CASSVGYGNAQYF. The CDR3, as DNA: TGTGCCAGCAGCGTAGGGTATGGGAACGCGCAGTACTTC.

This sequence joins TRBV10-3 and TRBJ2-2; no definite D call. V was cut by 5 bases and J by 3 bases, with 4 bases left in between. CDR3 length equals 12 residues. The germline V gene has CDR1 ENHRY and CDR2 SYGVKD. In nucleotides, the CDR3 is TGTGCCATCAGTCCCGACACCGGGGAGCTGTTTTTT. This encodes CAISPDTGELFF.

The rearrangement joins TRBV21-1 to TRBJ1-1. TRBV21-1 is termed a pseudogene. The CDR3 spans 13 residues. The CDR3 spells CASSKKGVTEAFF. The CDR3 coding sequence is TGTGCCAGCAGCAAAAAGGGTGTTACTGAAGCTTTCTTT.